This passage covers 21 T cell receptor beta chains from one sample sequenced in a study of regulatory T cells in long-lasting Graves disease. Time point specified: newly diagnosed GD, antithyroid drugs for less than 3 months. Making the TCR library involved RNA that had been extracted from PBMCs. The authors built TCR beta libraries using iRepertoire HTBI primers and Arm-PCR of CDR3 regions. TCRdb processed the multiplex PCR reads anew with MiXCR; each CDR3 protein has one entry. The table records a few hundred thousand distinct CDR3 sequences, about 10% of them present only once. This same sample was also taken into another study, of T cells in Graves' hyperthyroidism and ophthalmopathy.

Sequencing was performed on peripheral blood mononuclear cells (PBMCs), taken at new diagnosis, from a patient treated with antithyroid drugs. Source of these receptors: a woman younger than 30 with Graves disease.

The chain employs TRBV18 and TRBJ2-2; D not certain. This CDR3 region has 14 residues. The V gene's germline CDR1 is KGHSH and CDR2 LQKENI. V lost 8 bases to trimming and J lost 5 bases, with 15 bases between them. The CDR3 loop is CASREFGPTGELFF. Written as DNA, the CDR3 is TGTGCCAGCCGCGAGTTCGGGCCTACCGGGGAGCTGTTTTTT.

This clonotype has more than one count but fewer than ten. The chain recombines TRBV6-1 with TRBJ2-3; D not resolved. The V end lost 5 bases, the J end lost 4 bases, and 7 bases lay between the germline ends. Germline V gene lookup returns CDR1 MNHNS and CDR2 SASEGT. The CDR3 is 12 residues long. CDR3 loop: CASSTTSDTQYF. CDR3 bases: TGTGCCAGCAGTACCACATCAGATACGCAGTATTTT.

In DNA, the CDR3 is TGCAGCCGACACTACAACACTGAAGCTTTCTTT. Translation gives CSRHYNTEAFF. The chain uses TRBV29-1 and TRBJ1-1; D unresolved. Germline assignment: CDR1 SQVTM and CDR2 ANQGSEA. V lost 8 bases to trimming and J lost 2 bases, with 9 bases between them. The CDR3 extends over 11 amino acids. Based on the CDR3 plus reference TRBV29-1 and TRBJ1-1, the full variable domain is SAVISQKPSRDICQRGTSLTIQCQVDSQVTMMFWYRQQPGQSLTLIATANQGSEATYESGFVIDKFPISRPNLTFSTLTVSNMSPEDSSIYLCSRHYNTEAFFGQGTRLTVV.

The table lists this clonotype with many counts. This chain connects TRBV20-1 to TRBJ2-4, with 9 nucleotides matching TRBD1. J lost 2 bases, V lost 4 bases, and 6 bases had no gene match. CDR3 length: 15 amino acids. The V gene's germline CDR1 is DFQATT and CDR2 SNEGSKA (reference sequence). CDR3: CSAKRGTGPKNIQYF. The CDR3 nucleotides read TGCAGTGCTAAACGGGGGACAGGGCCCAAAAACATTCAGTACTTC.

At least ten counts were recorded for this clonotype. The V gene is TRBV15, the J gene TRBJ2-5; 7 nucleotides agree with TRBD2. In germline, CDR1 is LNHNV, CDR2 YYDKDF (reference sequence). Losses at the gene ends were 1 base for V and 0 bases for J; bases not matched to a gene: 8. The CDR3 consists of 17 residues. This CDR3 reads CATSRVGGGPNQETQYF. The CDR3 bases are TGTGCCACCAGCAGAGTTGGGGGGGGACCCAACCAAGAGACCCAGTACTTC.

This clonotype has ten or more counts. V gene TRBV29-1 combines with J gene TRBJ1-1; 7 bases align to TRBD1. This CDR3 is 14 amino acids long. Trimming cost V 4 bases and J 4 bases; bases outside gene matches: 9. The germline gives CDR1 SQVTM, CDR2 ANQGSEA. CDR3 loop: CSVASPHRGTEAFF. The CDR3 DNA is TGCAGCGTTGCCTCCCCCCACAGGGGCACTGAAGCTTTCTTT.

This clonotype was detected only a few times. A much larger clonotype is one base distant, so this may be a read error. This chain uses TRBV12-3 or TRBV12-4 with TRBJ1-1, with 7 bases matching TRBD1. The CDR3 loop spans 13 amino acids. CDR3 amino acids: CASSLKGQGEALF. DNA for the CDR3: TGTGCCAGCAGTTTAAAAGGCCAGGGGGAAGCTCTCTTT.

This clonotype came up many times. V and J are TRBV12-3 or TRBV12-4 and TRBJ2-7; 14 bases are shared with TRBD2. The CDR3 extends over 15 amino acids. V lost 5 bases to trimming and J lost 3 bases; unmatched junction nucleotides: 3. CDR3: CASSQGLAGVYEQYF. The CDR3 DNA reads TGTGCCAGCAGTCAGGGACTAGCGGGAGTCTACGAGCAGTACTTC.

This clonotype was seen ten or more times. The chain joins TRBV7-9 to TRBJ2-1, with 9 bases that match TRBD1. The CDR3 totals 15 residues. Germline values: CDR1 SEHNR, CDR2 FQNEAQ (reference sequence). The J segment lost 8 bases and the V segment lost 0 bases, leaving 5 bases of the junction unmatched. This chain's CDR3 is CASSLARTGEYEQFF. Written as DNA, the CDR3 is TGTGCCAGCAGCTTAGCGCGGACAGGGGAGTATGAGCAGTTCTTC. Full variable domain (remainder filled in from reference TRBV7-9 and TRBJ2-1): DTGVSQNPRHKITKRGQNVTFRCDPISEHNRLYWYRQTLGQGPEFLTYFQNEAQLEKSRLLSDRFSAERPKGSFSTLEIQRTEQGDSAMYLCASSLARTGEYEQFFGPGTRLTVL.

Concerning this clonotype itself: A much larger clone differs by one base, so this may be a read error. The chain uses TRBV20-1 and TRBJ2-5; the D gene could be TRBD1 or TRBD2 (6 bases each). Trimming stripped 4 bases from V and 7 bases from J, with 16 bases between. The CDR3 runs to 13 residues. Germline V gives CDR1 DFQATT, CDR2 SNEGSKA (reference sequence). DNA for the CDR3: TGCAGTGCTAAGGGGGGACGCGATGGGACCCAGTACTTC. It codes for CSAKGGRDGTQYF.

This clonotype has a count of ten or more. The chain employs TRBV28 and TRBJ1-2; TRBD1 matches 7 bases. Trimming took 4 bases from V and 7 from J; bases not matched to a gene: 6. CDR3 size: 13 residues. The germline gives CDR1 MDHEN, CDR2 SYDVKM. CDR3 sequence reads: CASSSTGLRGYTF. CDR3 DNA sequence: TGTGCCAGCAGTTCGACAGGGTTGCGTGGCTACACCTTC.

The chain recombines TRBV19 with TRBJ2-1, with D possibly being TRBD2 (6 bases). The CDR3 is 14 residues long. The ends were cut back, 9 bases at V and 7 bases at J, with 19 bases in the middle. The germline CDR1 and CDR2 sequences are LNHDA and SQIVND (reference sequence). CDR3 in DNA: TGTGCCAGCAGGCCGCAAAGCGGGTTTAATGAGCAGTTCTTC. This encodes CASRPQSGFNEQFF. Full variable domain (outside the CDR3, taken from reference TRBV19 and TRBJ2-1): DGGITQSPKYLFRKEGQNVTLSCEQNLNHDAMYWYRQDPGQGLRLIYYSQIVNDFQKGDIAEGYSVSREKKESFPLTVTSAQKNPTAFYLCASRPQSGFNEQFFGPGTRLTVL.

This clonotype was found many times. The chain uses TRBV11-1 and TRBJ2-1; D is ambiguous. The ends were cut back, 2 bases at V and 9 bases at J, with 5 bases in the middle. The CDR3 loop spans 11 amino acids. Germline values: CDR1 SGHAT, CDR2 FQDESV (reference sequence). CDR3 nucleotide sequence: TGTGCCAGCAGCTTATTTAGTGAGCAGTTCTTC. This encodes CASSLFSEQFF.

The CDR3 DNA follows: TGTGCCACCAGTGATTTCGTAGGACAGGAGCAGTACGTC. Protein: CATSDFVGQEQYV. V usage is TRBV24-1 and J usage is TRBJ2-7; tentatively, D is TRBD1 (6 bases). V lost 1 base and J 7 bases, leaving 10 bases between the germline ends. The CDR3 extends over 13 amino acids. CDR1 KGHDR and CDR2 SFDVKD come from the germline V gene.

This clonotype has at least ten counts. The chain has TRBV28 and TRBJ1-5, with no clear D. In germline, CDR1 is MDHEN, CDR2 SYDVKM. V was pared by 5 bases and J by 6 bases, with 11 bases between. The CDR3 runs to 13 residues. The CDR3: CASSRREGQPQHF. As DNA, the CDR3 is TGTGCCAGCAGTAGGAGGGAGGGTCAGCCCCAGCATTTT.

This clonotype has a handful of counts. CDR3 sequence reads: CASSPRDRGPDEQYF. The CDR3 nucleotides read TGTGCCAGCAGTCCGCGAGACAGGGGGCCAGACGAGCAGTACTTC. This chain uses TRBV27 with TRBJ2-7, with TRBD1 matching over 10 bases. The germline CDR1 and CDR2 sequences are MNHEY and SMNVEV (reference sequence). The V segment lost 5 bases and the J segment 5 bases; nucleotides outside the gene matches: 9. CDR3 length: 15 residues.

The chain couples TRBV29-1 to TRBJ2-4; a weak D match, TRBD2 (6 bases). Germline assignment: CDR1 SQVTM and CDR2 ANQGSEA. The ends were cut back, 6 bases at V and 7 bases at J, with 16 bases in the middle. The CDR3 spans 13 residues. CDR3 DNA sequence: TGCAGCGTGTTAGCGGACCTCGGGAACATTCAGTACTTC. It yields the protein CSVLADLGNIQYF.

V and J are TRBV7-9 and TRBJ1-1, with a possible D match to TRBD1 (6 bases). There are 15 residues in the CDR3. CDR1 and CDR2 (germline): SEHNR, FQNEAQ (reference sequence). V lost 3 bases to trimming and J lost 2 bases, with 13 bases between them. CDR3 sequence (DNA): TGTGCCAGCAGCTTCAAGGGGGGAGTAAACACTGAAGCTTTCTTT. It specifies CASSFKGGVNTEAFF.

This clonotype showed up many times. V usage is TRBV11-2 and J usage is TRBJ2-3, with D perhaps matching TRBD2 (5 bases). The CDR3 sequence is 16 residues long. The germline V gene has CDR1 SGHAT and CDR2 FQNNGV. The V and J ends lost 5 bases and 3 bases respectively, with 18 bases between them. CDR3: CASSATRGFYTDTQYF. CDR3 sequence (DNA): TGTGCCAGCAGCGCAACACGAGGGTTTTATACAGATACGCAGTATTTT.

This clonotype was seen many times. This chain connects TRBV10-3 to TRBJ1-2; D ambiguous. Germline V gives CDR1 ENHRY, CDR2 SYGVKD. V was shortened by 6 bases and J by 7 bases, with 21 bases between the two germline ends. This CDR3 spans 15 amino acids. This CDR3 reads CAISRGLGVDSGYTF. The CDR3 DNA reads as TGTGCCATCAGCCGAGGCCTCGGCGTGGATTCTGGCTACACCTTC.

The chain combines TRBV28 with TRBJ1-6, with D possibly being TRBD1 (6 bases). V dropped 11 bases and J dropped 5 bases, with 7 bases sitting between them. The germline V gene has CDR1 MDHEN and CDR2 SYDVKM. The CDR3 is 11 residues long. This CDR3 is CAAGDNSPLHF. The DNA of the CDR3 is TGTGCCGCAGGGGATAATTCACCCCTCCACTTT.